A selection of T cell receptor beta chains follows, all from one sample in a study of identifying expanded T cells in peripheral blood. The method was immunoSEQ multiplex PCR; TCRdb's version includes in-frame clones alone and lacks a portion of them. This sample has about 58,000 clones, with roughly 87% found just once. Sequencing was carried out using blood. Receptor source: a person between 18 and 69 years old in good health. Both conserved end residues are part of each CDR3. The order of the fields is V gene, clone size, D gene, J gene, CDR3 protein, CDR3 DNA. The D gene is left open where the match is weak. Part of the rows lack a size; the others show once, few, many or a class for expanded clones.

>TRBV2|large|.|TRBJ2-7
CASSPLDSLGEQYF
TGTGCCAGCAGCCCCTTGGACAGCCTCGGGGAGCAGTACTTC
>TRBV13|.|.|TRBJ2-1
CASSLVGSEFF
TGTGCCAGCAGCTTAGTAGGGTCCGAGTTCTTC
>TRBV5-1|.|.|TRBJ1-2
CASSLTGNFNYGYTF
TGCGCCAGCAGCTTGACAGGGAACTTCAACTATGGCTACACCTTC
>TRBV6-4|.|TRBD2|TRBJ2-1
CASSTTGTSGSYEQFF
TGTGCCAGCAGTACCACCGGGACTAGCGGGAGCTATGAGCAGTTCTTC
>TRBV29-1|.|TRBD1|TRBJ1-2
CSVEEGQGAVGGYTF
TGCAGCGTTGAAGAGGGACAGGGGGCGGTAGGTGGCTACACCTTC
>TRBV7-2|.|.|TRBJ2-7
CASSLQPGEAYEQYF
TGTGCCAGCAGCCTCCAGCCAGGCGAGGCCTACGAGCAGTACTTC
>TRBV29-1|.|.|TRBJ1-4
CSVDQGRELFF
TGCAGCGTTGATCAGGGCCGGGAACTGTTTTTT
>TRBV7-2|.|.|TRBJ2-1
CASSLGRNNEQFF
TGTGCCAGCAGCTTGGGGCGGAACAATGAGCAGTTCTTC
>TRBV9|.|.|TRBJ2-2
CASSVSTNTGELFF
TGTGCCAGCAGCGTATCTACGAACACCGGGGAGCTGTTTTTT
>TRBV28|.|TRBD2|TRBJ2-2
CASSFGLAGPPNTGELFF
TGTGCCAGCAGTTTCGGACTAGCGGGACCTCCAAACACCGGGGAGCTGTTTTTT
>TRBV27|.|.|TRBJ1-5
CASSLSGPAQPQHF
TGTGCCAGCAGTTTATCAGGTCCGGCTCAGCCCCAGCATTTT
>TRBV7-9|.|TRBD1|TRBJ2-7
CASSGRTGVYEQYF
TGTGCCAGCAGCGGGCGGACAGGAGTCTACGAGCAGTACTTC
>TRBV6-5|.|TRBD2|TRBJ2-7
CASSASGGDAYEQYF
TGTGCCAGCAGTGCTAGCGGGGGGGACGCCTACGAGCAGTACTTC
>TRBV18|once|TRBD1|TRBJ2-4
CASSLNPGGTDIQYF
TGTGCCAGCTCCCTTAACCCAGGGGGCACAGACATTCAGTACTTC
>TRBV27|.|.|TRBJ1-5
CASSLTGAVNQPQHF
TGTGCCAGCAGTTTAACGGGGGCGGTCAATCAGCCCCAGCATTTT
>TRBV7-8|.|.|TRBJ2-5
CASSFRLGSETQYF
TGTGCCAGCAGCTTTCGTCTGGGGTCGGAGACCCAGTACTTC
>TRBV28|once|.|TRBJ2-5
CASSLGRGWEETQYF
TGTGCCAGCAGTTTGGGTAGGGGGTGGGAAGAGACCCAGTACTTC
>TRBV5-8|.|TRBD1|TRBJ1-4
CASSLLGGQDNEKLFF
TGTGCCAGCAGCTTGTTGGGGGGACAGGACAATGAAAAACTGTTTTTT
>TRBV9|.|TRBD1|TRBJ1-6
CASSERTGDNSPLHF
TGTGCCAGCAGCGAGCGGACAGGGGATAATTCACCCCTCCACTTT
>TRBV14|.|.|TRBJ2-5
CASSARRETQYF
TGTGCCAGCAGCGCCCGAAGGGAGACCCAGTACTTC
>TRBV19|.|TRBD1|TRBJ2-7
CASSIAGQGHYEQYF
TGTGCCAGTAGTATAGCCGGACAGGGACACTACGAGCAGTACTTC
>TRBV27|.|.|TRBJ2-7
CASSLTSPGSGGSGEQYF
TGTGCCAGCAGTTTAACGAGCCCAGGGTCCGGTGGCTCTGGAGAGCAGTACTTC
>TRBV27|.|TRBD1|TRBJ2-5
CASTLRQGLRETQYF
TGTGCCAGCACCCTAAGACAGGGTTTGCGAGAGACCCAGTACTTC
>TRBV4-1|.|.|TRBJ1-1
CASSHGLQGKKNTEAFF
TGCGCCAGCAGCCATGGCCTTCAGGGAAAAAAAAACACTGAAGCTTTCTTT
>TRBV4-2|.|.|TRBJ2-3
CASSQRTGATDTQYF
TGTGCCAGCAGCCAACGGACCGGGGCCACAGATACGCAGTATTTT
>TRBV19|.|.|TRBJ2-1
CASSTSIWQGRMDNEQFF
TGTGCCAGTAGTACGTCCATATGGCAGGGGCGTATGGACAATGAGCAGTTCTTC
>TRBV7-8|.|TRBD2|TRBJ2-7
CASSLAPGLAEIYEQYF
TGTGCCAGCAGCTTAGCGCCTGGACTAGCGGAAATATACGAGCAGTACTTC
>TRBV27|.|.|TRBJ2-7
CASSLGNEQYF
TGTGCCAGCAGTTTGGGTAACGAGCAGTACTTC
>TRBV29-1|.|.|TRBJ1-1
CSVEDQGAKFRIFF
TGCAGCGTTGAAGATCAAGGGGCGAAGTTTCGGATTTTCTTT
>TRBV7-2|.|.|TRBJ2-3
CASSPEGTQYF
TGTGCCAGCAGCCCGGAAGGTACGCAGTATTTT
>TRBV6-1|.|TRBD1|TRBJ1-2
CASREGTVGGYTF
TGTGCCAGCCGAGAAGGGACAGTAGGCGGCTACACCTTC
>TRBV20-1|.|.|TRBJ1-2
CSARGGDGYTF
TGCAGTGCTAGAGGTGGAGACGGCTACACCTTC
>TRBV19|.|.|TRBJ2-5
CASSIGNGETQYF
TGTGCCAGTAGTATAGGGAACGGGGAGACCCAGTACTTC
>TRBV7-2|.|TRBD1|TRBJ2-3
CASSLDRADTQYF
TGTGCCAGCAGCTTGGACAGGGCGGATACGCAGTATTTT
>TRBV21-1|.|.|TRBJ1-2
CASSKDKYPNYGYTF
TGTGCCAGCAGCAAAGACAAATATCCCAACTATGGCTACACCTTC
>TRBV27|medium-sized|.|TRBJ2-4
CASTGKDIQYF
TGTGCCAGCACGGGGAAGGACATTCAGTACTTC
>TRBV6-5|few|.|TRBJ2-5
CASSYSDGETQYF
TGTGCCAGCAGTTACTCTGATGGGGAGACCCAGTACTTC
>TRBV19|.|.|TRBJ2-2
CASSINGRQGSFIAGELFF
TGTGCCAGTAGTATAAATGGTAGGCAGGGCAGCTTTATCGCCGGGGAGCTGTTTTTT
>TRBV20-1|.|TRBD2|TRBJ2-7
CSTGGPYEQYF
TGCTCTACGGGGGGACCCTACGAGCAGTACTTC
>TRBV6-1|.|.|TRBJ1-2
CASSKVGGIANYGYTF
TGTGCCAGCAGTAAAGTGGGGGGGATAGCTAACTATGGCTACACCTTC
>TRBV6-6|.|TRBD1|TRBJ1-1
CASIDRGSMNTEAFF
TGTGCCAGCATTGACAGGGGCTCCATGAACACTGAAGCTTTCTTT
>TRBV5-3|.|.|TRBJ2-3
CARSLEGGSTDTQYF
TGTGCCAGAAGCTTGGAGGGCGGAAGCACAGATACGCAGTATTTT
>TRBV23-1|.|.|TRBJ1-6
CASFRGLLYSPLHF
TGCGCCAGCTTCCGAGGTTTGCTTTATTCACCCCTCCACTTT
>TRBV9|.|TRBD2|TRBJ2-3
CASSSGLAVSTDTQYF
TGTGCCAGCAGCTCGGGACTAGCGGTAAGCACAGATACGCAGTATTTT
>TRBV7-9|.|TRBD2|TRBJ2-3
CASSLQGTSGRGTQYF
TGTGCCAGCAGCTTACAGGGGACTAGCGGGAGAGGTACGCAGTATTTT
>TRBV6-5|.|.|TRBJ2-7
CASSYSQGEQYF
TGTGCCAGCAGTTACTCGCAGGGCGAGCAGTACTTC